The clone carrying this T cell receptor (beta chain) was seen at least ten times. Its antigen is unidentified. The library protocol tagged each TCR cDNA with a unique molecular identifier. TCRdb re-analysed the 5' RACE reads in MiXCR, keeping a single row per CDR3 protein. This table holds under 30,000 distinct CDR3 sequences, approximately 6% found once. Time point here: blood at routine non-recurrence follow-up after resection. The authors sequenced whole RNA from tumor, nontumor lung or frozen PBMC without sorting. This record comes from a study of spatial heterogeneity in lung cancer. Turning to the study itself: The study consistently detected more beta-chain than alpha-chain sequences. Each distinct TCR and UMI combination averaged more than ten appearances in raw reads. Study observations and caveats: Ubiquitous expanded tumor TCRs were observed in blood more at resection than follow-up.

The sequence was obtained from a male donor with early-stage non-small cell lung cancer. The sequences come from PBMCs, collected at follow-up.

The CDR3 region is CASSLTSGIGNEQFF. The CDR3 DNA reads TGTGCCAGCAGCTTGACTAGCGGGATTGGCAATGAGCAGTTCTTC. The chain joins TRBV12-3 or TRBV12-4 to TRBJ2-1; TRBD2 aligns across 11 bases. This CDR3 spans 15 amino acids. Germline trimming cut 6 bases from V and 6 bases from J; bases unmatched to any gene: 7.